This entry lists 7 T cell receptor beta chains sequenced from one sample in a study of CD8 T cells in cerebrospinal fluid in Alzheimer's disease. TCRdb derives one entry per CDR3 protein from the 10x single-cell sequencing reads, leaving out DNA. Recorded for this sample: about 1,400 distinct CDR3 sequences. Source material: cerebrospinal fluid. The origin of the receptors is a human donor with mild cognitive impairment.

The chain's CDR3 is CASSPKSSGNTIYF. This rearrangement joins TRBV4-1 to TRBJ1-3. The CDR3 covers 14 residues. CDR1 MGHRA and CDR2 YSYEKL come from the germline V gene.

This clonotype is medium-sized (0.01 to 0.1%) by frequency. The V call is TRBV18, the J call TRBJ1-5; TCRdb proposes TRBD1, but this gene call is untestable without DNA. The CDR3 length is 15 residues. Germline CDR1 KGHSH, CDR2 LQKENI. The CDR3: CASSPSNRANQPQHF. The full variable domain, rest sourced from reference TRBV18 and TRBJ1-5, is NAGVMQNPRHLVRRRGQEARLRCSPMKGHSHVYWYRQLPEEGLKFMVYLQKENIIDESGMPKERFSAEFPKEGPSILRIQQVVRGDSAAYFCASSPSNRANQPQHFGDGTRLSIL.

This clonotype is large by frequency. CDR3 loop: CASSEGLTQYF. The V call is TRBV10-2, the J call TRBJ2-5. CDR1 is WSHSY, CDR2 SAAADI, per germline. The CDR3 spans 11 residues.

CDR3 residues: CSAPTSGGGDEQFF. This chain joins TRBV20-1 and TRBJ2-1; the TCRdb D gene call, TRBD2, has no DNA to confirm it. CDR1 and CDR2 from the germline V gene are DFQATT and SNEGSKA (reference sequence). The CDR3 loop spans 14 amino acids.

The chain employs TRBV5-1 and TRBJ2-5; TCRdb reports TRBD1, a call that lacks DNA to check it against. The CDR3 length is 14 residues. Germline V gene sequence: CDR1 SGHRS, CDR2 YFSETQ. CDR3 region: CASSLQGALETQYF.

This clonotype is classed as medium-sized (0.01 to 0.1%) by frequency. V is TRBV7-6 and J is TRBJ2-3; checking the TCRdb D call of TRBD2 is not possible without DNA. Germline CDR1 and CDR2: SGHVS and FNYEAQ. This CDR3 contains 16 residues. CDR3 sequence: CASSLVAASSTDTQYF.

By frequency, this clonotype registers large. CDR3 amino acids: CASSQAPGTGVVNEQFF. The V gene is TRBV4-1, the J gene TRBJ2-1; TCRdb designates TRBD1, a call that cannot be tested without DNA. The CDR3 runs to 17 residues. Germline V CDR1 and CDR2: MGHRA, YSYEKL.